This T cell receptor beta chain is drawn from a study of neurological immune-mediated disorders. TCRdb reanalysed the 5' RACE reads using MiXCR and keeps one entry per CDR3 protein. Among 65,000 to 95,000 distinct CDR3 sequences, 4.5% to 7.5% were seen once, and the ten largest hold 7.9%. Time point denoted: longitudinal time-point 2. This clonotype was observed many times. J gave up 0 bases and V 0 bases, and 9 bases lay outside the gene matches. Germline assignment: CDR1 SGHRS and CDR2 YFSETQ. The CDR3 runs 18 residues. This receptor was identified in a woman aged 55-75 years with multiple sclerosis. What was sequenced was PBMCs. This sequence joins TRBV5-1 and TRBJ2-7; 10 positions agree with TRBD2. The CDR3 is CASSLDPRLAGSSYEQYF. CDR3 nucleotides: TGCGCCAGCAGCTTGGACCCCCGACTAGCGGGTAGCTCCTACGAGCAGTACTTC.